The entry below gives a single T cell receptor beta chain sequence along with its context. Time point in this sample: newly diagnosed GD, antithyroid drugs for less than 3 months. Preparation of the TCR library used RNA extracted from PBMCs. The record originates from a study of regulatory T cells in long-lasting Graves disease. Relying on iRepertoire HTBI primers and Arm-PCR of CDR3 regions, the team built TCR beta libraries. TCRdb passed the multiplex PCR reads through MiXCR, listing each CDR3 protein once. This sample has about 560,000 distinct CDR3 sequences; approximately 16% occur once, and the top ten carry about 12%. Trimming removed 0 bases at V and 1 base at J, with 10 bases between. The CDR3 covers 15 residues. Germline CDR1 is SGDLS and CDR2 is YYNGEE. The sample was also linked to a second study, of T cells in Graves' hyperthyroidism and ophthalmopathy. That paper states: Blood shared most expanded thyroid clonotypes above 0.001.

J is TRBJ1-1 and V is TRBV9, with D tentatively TRBD1 (5 bases). The TCR sequence derives from a man between 18 and 35 years old with Graves disease. Sequences were derived from peripheral blood mononuclear cells (PBMCs), sampled at new diagnosis, from a patient treated with antithyroid drugs. The CDR3: CASSVEAGSNTEAFF. The CDR3 DNA sequence: TGTGCCAGCAGCGTAGAGGCAGGGTCGAACACTGAAGCTTTCTTT.